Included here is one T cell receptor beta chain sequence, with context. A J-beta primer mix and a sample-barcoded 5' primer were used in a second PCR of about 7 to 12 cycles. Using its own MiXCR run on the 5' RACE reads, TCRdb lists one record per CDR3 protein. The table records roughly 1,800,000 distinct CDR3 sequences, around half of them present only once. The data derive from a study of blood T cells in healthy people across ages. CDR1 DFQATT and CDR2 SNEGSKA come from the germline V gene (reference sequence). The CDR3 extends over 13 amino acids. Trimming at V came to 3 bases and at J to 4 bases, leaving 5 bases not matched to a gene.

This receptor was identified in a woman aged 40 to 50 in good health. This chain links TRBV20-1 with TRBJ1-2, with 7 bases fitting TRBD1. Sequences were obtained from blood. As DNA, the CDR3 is TGCAGTGCTAGTACCACAGGGGTCTATGGCTACACCTTC. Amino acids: CSASTTGVYGYTF.